Listed below are T cell receptor beta chains from one sample, sequenced in a study of T-cell memory formation after mild COVID-19. TCRdb reprocessed the 5' RACE reads via MiXCR and lists one record per CDR3 protein. The sample has over 95,000 distinct CDR3 sequences; 20% to 25% are singletons. Sequences were obtained from PBMCs or a T cell subset sorted from them (not recorded which). The source is a man between 18 and 29 years old who had mild COVID-19 (a few samples of this study predate the infection). Cell type and time point are not known. The CDR3 runs from the conserved cysteine through the conserved F or W. The order of the fields is clone size, V gene, CDR3 length, J gene, D gene, CDR3 protein, CDR3 DNA. The D gene is left open where the match is weak. For some rows the clone size is stated as once, few or many, or as a class when expanded; others skip it.

few,TRBV4-1,16,TRBJ2-2,NA,CASSPRWGGETGELFF,TGCGCCAGCAGCCCTCGATGGGGGGGCGAAACCGGGGAGCTGTTTTTT
few,TRBV6-2/TRBV6-3,13,TRBJ2-3,NA,CASSQLGTDTQYF,TGTGCCAGCAGTCAACTAGGCACAGATACGCAGTATTTT
NA,TRBV27,16,TRBJ2-5,NA,CASSPSLGGREETQYF,TGTGCCAGCAGTCCCTCGTTAGGGGGAAGAGAAGAGACCCAGTACTTC
NA,TRBV7-9,16,TRBJ2-2,NA,CASSLRGAANTGELFF,TGTGCCAGCAGCTTAAGAGGGGCTGCGAACACCGGGGAGCTGTTTTTT
few,TRBV6-5,15,TRBJ2-6,NA,CASSYSFTGANVLTF,TGTGCCAGCAGTTACTCGTTTACTGGGGCCAACGTCCTGACTTTC
NA,TRBV4-2,15,TRBJ2-7,NA,CASSQVEQGSYEQYF,TGTGCCAGCAGCCAAGTCGAGCAGGGCTCCTACGAGCAGTACTTC
NA,TRBV6-5,13,TRBJ2-2,NA,CASSSQHTGELFF,TGTGCCAGCAGTTCTCAGCACACCGGGGAGCTGTTTTTT
NA,TRBV24-1,15,TRBJ2-1,TRBD2,CATSQRGSSYNEQFF,TGTGCCACCAGCCAGCGGGGGAGCTCCTACAATGAGCAGTTCTTC
NA,TRBV11-2,18,TRBJ2-7,NA,CASSLGTSFWDHFYEQYF,TGTGCCAGCAGCCTAGGAACGTCATTTTGGGATCATTTCTACGAGCAGTACTTC
NA,TRBV28,15,TRBJ1-2,NA,CASVPTKGTDYGYTF,TGTGCCAGCGTTCCTACAAAGGGGACGGACTATGGCTACACCTTC
NA,TRBV2,16,TRBJ2-3,NA,CAGTRGRERSTDTQYF,TGTGCCGGTACAAGAGGCCGGGAAAGAAGCACAGATACGCAGTATTTT
few,TRBV2,14,TRBJ1-1,TRBD1,CASSGPGGYTEAFF,TGTGCCAGCAGTGGCCCAGGGGGCTACACTGAAGCTTTCTTT
few,TRBV4-2,17,TRBJ2-7,TRBD2,CASSHPRTSVSSYEQYF,TGTGCCAGCAGCCACCCACGGACTAGCGTGAGCTCCTACGAGCAGTACTTC
NA,TRBV14,16,TRBJ2-3,TRBD2,CASSNAWTSGSNTQYF,TGTGCCAGCAGCAACGCCTGGACTAGCGGATCCAATACGCAGTATTTT
few,TRBV7-9,15,TRBJ2-3,NA,CASSLAGPLTDTQYF,TGTGCCAGCAGCTTGGCCGGGCCCCTCACAGATACGCAGTATTTT
few,TRBV10-3,16,TRBJ2-1,TRBD2,CAIRGETSSSYNEQFF,TGTGCCATCAGGGGGGAGACTAGCAGTTCCTACAATGAGCAGTTCTTC
NA,TRBV10-3,15,TRBJ2-5,NA,CAISNRDTGQETQYF,TGTGCCATCAGCAACCGGGACACCGGGCAAGAGACCCAGTACTTC
NA,TRBV9,15,TRBJ2-3,NA,CASSPSGAFTDTQYF,TGTGCCAGCAGCCCCTCGGGGGCCTTCACAGATACGCAGTATTTT
NA,TRBV12-3/TRBV12-4,15,TRBJ2-7,NA,CASSPGRGVGYEQYF,TGTGCCAGCAGCCCTGGACGGGGTGTTGGCTACGAGCAGTACTTC
few,TRBV7-9,14,TRBJ2-5,NA,CASSLRGAEETQYF,TGTGCCAGCAGCTTACGGGGGGCAGAGGAGACCCAGTACTTC
NA,TRBV7-9,12,TRBJ2-1,NA,CASSSTGFEQFF,TGTGCCAGCAGCTCTACAGGGTTTGAGCAGTTCTTC
NA,TRBV7-9,16,TRBJ2-5,TRBD1,CASSSSTGGFQETQYF,TGTGCCAGCAGCTCATCGACAGGGGGTTTCCAAGAGACCCAGTACTTC
NA,TRBV5-1,14,TRBJ2-5,NA,CASRTSPGQETQYF,TGCGCCAGCAGAACCTCCCCAGGCCAAGAGACCCAGTACTTC
NA,TRBV12-5,14,TRBJ2-6,NA,CASALHSGANVLTF,TGTGCTAGTGCCCTTCACTCTGGGGCCAACGTCCTGACTTTC
NA,TRBV6-1,15,TRBJ2-3,NA,CASSEGPASTDTQYF,TGTGCCAGCAGTGAAGGTCCGGCTAGCACAGATACGCAGTATTTT
NA,TRBV28,12,TRBJ2-3,NA,CATGEFTDTQYF,TGTGCCACCGGGGAGTTCACAGATACGCAGTATTTT
few,TRBV4-1,16,TRBJ2-5,TRBD2,CASSQASSGDGETQYF,TGCGCCAGCAGCCAAGCGTCTAGCGGGGATGGGGAGACCCAGTACTTC
few,TRBV7-6,15,TRBJ2-2,TRBD1,CASSAWTGPAGELFF,TGTGCCAGCAGCGCTTGGACAGGCCCGGCCGGGGAGCTGTTTTTT
few,TRBV20-1,15,TRBJ1-1,NA,CSARDRGGTNTEAFF,TGCAGTGCTAGAGATCGAGGAGGGACGAACACTGAAGCTTTCTTT
NA,TRBV2,15,TRBJ1-4,NA,CASSERGAKQFELFF,TGTGCCAGCAGTGAAAGGGGGGCGAAACAGTTCGAACTGTTTTTT
medium-sized,TRBV5-1,13,TRBJ1-1,NA,CASSLTRNTEAFF,TGCGCCAGCAGCTTGACCAGGAACACTGAAGCTTTCTTT
NA,TRBV12-3/TRBV12-4,12,TRBJ2-5,TRBD1,CASSQTGKPQYF,TGTGCCAGCAGCCAGACAGGGAAGCCCCAGTACTTC
NA,TRBV28,13,TRBJ2-5,TRBD2,CASSSTSGETQYF,TGTGCCAGCAGTTCTACTAGCGGGGAGACCCAGTACTTC
many,TRBV7-9,14,TRBJ1-1,NA,CASSFESGSTEAFF,TGTGCCAGCAGCTTTGAGTCGGGATCCACTGAAGCTTTCTTT
few,TRBV7-9,12,TRBJ2-7,NA,CASRAETYEQYF,TGTGCCAGCAGAGCAGAGACCTACGAGCAGTACTTC
few,TRBV9,15,TRBJ2-2,NA,CASSETGLNTGELFF,TGTGCCAGCAGCGAGACAGGCCTGAACACCGGGGAGCTGTTTTTT
NA,TRBV30,12,TRBJ2-7,NA,CAWSVQSYEQYF,TGTGCCTGGAGTGTTCAGTCTTACGAGCAGTACTTC
once,TRBV7-6,16,TRBJ1-1,TRBD1,CASSSGTGAGNTEAFF,TGTGCCAGCAGCTCGGGGACAGGGGCCGGGAACACTGAAGCTTTCTTT
few,TRBV4-1,13,TRBJ2-2,NA,CASRRGGTGELFF,TGCGCCAGCAGAAGAGGGGGAACCGGGGAGCTGTTTTTT
NA,TRBV5-1,12,TRBJ2-1,NA,CASSLGGWEQFF,TGCGCCAGCAGTCTGGGGGGTTGGGAGCAGTTCTTC
NA,TRBV12-3/TRBV12-4,14,TRBJ1-1,TRBD1,CASSVTGEIPEAFF,TGTGCCAGCAGTGTTACAGGGGAAATCCCTGAAGCTTTCTTT
few,TRBV19,14,TRBJ2-3,TRBD1,CASRDRDYTDTQYF,TGTGCCAGTAGGGACAGGGATTACACAGATACGCAGTATTTT
NA,TRBV29-1,14,TRBJ2-7,NA,CSVEVLELSNEQYF,TGCAGCGTTGAAGTACTAGAACTTTCCAACGAGCAGTACTTC
few,TRBV6-5,17,TRBJ2-7,NA,CASSPRISLGESYEQYF,TGTGCCAGCAGTCCCCGCATAAGTCTGGGTGAATCCTACGAGCAGTACTTC